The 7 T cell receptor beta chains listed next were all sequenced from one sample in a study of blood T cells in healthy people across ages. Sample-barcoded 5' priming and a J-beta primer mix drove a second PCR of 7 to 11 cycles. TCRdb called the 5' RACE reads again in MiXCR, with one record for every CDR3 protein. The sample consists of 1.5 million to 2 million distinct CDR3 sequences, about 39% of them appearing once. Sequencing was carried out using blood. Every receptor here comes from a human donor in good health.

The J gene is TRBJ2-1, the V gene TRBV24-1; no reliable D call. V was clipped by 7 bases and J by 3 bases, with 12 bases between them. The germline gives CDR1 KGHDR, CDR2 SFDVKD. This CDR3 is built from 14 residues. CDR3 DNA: TGTGCCACCAGCCCATCGGACGGCTACAATGAGCAGTTCTTC. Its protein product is CATSPSDGYNEQFF.

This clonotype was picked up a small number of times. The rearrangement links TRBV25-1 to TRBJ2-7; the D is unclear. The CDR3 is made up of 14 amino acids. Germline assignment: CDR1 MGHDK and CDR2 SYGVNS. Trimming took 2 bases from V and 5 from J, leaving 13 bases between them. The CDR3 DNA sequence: TGTGCCAGCAGTGAAACGCAGTCACGAAACGAGCAGTACTTC. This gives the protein CASSETQSRNEQYF.

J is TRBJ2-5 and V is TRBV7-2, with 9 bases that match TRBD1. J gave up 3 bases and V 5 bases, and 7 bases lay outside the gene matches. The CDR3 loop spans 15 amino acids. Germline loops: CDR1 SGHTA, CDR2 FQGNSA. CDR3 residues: CASSRHRGLEETQYF. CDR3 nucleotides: TGTGCCAGCAGCCGACACAGGGGGCTGGAAGAGACCCAGTACTTC.

CDR3 DNA: TGCAGTGCTAGAGTTGCGGACAGGATCTACGAGCAGTACTTC. This translates into CSARVADRIYEQYF. The rearrangement joins TRBV20-1 to TRBJ2-7; 7 bases agree with TRBD1. The germline V gene has CDR1 DFQATT and CDR2 SNEGSKA (reference sequence). With V trimmed by 1 base and J by 3 bases, 6 bases remained unmatched. The CDR3 consists of 14 residues.

This chain's CDR3 is CAISDPQTSNEQFF. CDR3 sequence (DNA): TGTGCCATCAGTGACCCACAGACTAGCAATGAGCAGTTCTTC. The chain carries TRBV10-3 and TRBJ2-1, with D maybe TRBD2 (6 bases). V lost 3 bases and J 6 bases, leaving 12 bases between the germline ends. CDR1 ENHRY and CDR2 SYGVKD come from the germline V gene. The CDR3 length is 14 residues.

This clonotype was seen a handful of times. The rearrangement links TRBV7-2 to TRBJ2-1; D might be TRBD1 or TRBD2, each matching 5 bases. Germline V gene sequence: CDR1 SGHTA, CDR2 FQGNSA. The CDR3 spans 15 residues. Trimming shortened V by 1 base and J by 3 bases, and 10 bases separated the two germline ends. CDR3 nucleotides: TGTGCCAGCAGCTTAGGGGACGGATACTACAATGAGCAGTTCTTC. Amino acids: CASSLGDGYYNEQFF.

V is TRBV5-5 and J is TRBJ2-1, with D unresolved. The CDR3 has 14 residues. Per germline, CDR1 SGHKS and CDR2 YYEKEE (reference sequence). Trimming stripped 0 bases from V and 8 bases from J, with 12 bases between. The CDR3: CASSLAWWQDEQFF. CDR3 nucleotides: TGTGCCAGCAGCTTGGCCTGGTGGCAGGATGAGCAGTTCTTC.